This T cell receptor (beta chain) was recorded in a study of graft-versus-host responses after intestinal transplantation. Study-wide context: As for transplant type, recipients had multivisceral, liver-intestinal, or isolated intestinal grafts. Tacrolimus and steroids were given for 3 to 4 years to all recipients after anti-thymocyte globulin induction. Study-level points and caveats: Ileal or blood samples showed some GvH clones first, and such clones were also found in recipient marrow. An association linked early post-transplant HvG declines with peak circulating GvH clone levels.

The CDR3 totals 16 residues. Germline V lookup: CDR1 LGHNA, CDR2 YNFKEQ. Trimming pared 0 bases from V and 0 bases from J, leaving 9 bases between. The data were produced by immunoSEQ multiplex PCR, yet TCRdb's version contains in-frame clones alone and is incomplete. The data show 84,000 or so clones, around 87% seen once. About this clone: Antigen specificity is unknown.

Here the sequenced sample was unstimulated CD8+ T cells sorted from spleen or lymph node cells, taken before transplant. V gene TRBV4-2 combines with J gene TRBJ1-5, with D unclear. The clonotype comes from a human donor who was the organ donor for an intestinal transplant. CDR3 region: CASSQEISYSNQPQHF. Here the CDR3 DNA reads TGTGCCAGCAGCCAAGAGATAAGTTATAGCAATCAGCCCCAGCATTTT.